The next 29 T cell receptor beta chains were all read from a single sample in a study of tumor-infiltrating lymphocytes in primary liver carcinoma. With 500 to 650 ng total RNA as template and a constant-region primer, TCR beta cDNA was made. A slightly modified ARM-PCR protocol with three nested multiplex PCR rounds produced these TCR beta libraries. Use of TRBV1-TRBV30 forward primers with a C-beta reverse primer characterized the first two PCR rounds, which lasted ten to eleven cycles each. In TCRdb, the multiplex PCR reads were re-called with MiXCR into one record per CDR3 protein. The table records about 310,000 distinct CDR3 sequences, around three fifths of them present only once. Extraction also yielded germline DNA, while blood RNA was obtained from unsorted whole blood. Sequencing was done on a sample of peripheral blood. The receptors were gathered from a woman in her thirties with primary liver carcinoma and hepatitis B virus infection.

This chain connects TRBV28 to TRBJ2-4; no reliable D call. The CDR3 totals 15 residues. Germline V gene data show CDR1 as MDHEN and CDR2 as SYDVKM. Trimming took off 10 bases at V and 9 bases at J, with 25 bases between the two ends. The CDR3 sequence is CAISPPGLARSIQYF. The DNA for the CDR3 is TGTGCCATCAGCCCTCCCGGGTTGGCCAGAAGCATTCAGTACTTC.

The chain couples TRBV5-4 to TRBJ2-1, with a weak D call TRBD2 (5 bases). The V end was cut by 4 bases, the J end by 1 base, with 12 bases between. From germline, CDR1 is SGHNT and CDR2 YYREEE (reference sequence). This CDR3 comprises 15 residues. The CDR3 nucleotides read TGTGCCAGCAGCCCGGAGGCAGATTCCTACAATGAGCAGTTCTTC. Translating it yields CASSPEADSYNEQFF.

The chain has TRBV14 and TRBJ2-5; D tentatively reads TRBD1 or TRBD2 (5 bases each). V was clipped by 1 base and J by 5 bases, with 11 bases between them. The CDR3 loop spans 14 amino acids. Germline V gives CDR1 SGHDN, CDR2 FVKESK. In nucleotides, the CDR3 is TGTGCCAGCAGCCAAGTCCTCTGGGGGGAGACCCAGTACTTC. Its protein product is CASSQVLWGETQYF.

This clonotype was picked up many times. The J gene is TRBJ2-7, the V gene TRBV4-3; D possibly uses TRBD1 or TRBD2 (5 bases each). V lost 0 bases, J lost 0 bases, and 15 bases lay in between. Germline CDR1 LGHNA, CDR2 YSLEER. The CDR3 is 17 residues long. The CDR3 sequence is CASSQDLGTVTSYEQYF. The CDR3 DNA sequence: TGCGCCAGCAGCCAAGATCTCGGGACGGTGACCTCCTACGAGCAGTACTTC.

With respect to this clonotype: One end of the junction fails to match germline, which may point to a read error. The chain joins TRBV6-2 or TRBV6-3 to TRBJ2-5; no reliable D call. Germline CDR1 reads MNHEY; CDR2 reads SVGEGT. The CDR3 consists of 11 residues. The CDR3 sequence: CANSPHETQYF. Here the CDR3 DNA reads TGTGCCAACAGTCCCCACGAGACACAGTACTTC.

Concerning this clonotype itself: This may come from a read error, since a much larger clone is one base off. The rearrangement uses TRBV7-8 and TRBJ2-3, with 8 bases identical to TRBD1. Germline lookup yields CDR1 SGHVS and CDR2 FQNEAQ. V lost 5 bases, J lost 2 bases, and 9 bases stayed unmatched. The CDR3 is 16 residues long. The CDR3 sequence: CASSLRQGSNTDTQYF. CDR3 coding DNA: TGTGCCAGCAGCCTCAGACAGGGGAGTAACACAGATACGCAGTATTTT. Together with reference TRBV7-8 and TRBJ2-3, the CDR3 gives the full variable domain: GAGVSQSPRYKVAKRGQDVALRCDPISGHVSLFWYQQALGQGPEFLTYFQNEAQLDKSGLPSDRFFAERPEGSVSTLKIQRTQQEDSAVYLCASSLRQGSNTDTQYFGPGTRLTVL.

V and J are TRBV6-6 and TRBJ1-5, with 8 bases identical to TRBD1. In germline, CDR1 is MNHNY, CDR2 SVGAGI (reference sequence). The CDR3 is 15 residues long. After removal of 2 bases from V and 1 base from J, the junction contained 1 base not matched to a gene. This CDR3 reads CASSYQGASNQPQHF. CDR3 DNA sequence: TGTGCCAGCAGTTACCAGGGGGCAAGCAATCAGCCCCAGCATTTT.

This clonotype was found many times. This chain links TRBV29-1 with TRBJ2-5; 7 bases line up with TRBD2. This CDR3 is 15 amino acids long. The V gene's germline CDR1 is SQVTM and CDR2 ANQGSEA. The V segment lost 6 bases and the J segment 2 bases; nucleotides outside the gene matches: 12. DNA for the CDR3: TGCAGCGTGGGGGGGATTCGCGGGATGCAAGAGACCCAGTACTTC. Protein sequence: CSVGGIRGMQETQYF.

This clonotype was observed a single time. The CDR3: CASTIGTSVIMQYF. The CDR3 DNA is TGTGCCAGCACCATAGGGACTAGCGTTATCATGCAGTACTTC. This chain links TRBV6-2 or TRBV6-3 with TRBJ2-7; 10 nucleotides align to TRBD2. The CDR3 contains 14 residues. V shed 7 bases and J 9 bases; nucleotides not matched to a gene: 12. Germline V gene sequence: CDR1 MNHEY, CDR2 SVGEGT.

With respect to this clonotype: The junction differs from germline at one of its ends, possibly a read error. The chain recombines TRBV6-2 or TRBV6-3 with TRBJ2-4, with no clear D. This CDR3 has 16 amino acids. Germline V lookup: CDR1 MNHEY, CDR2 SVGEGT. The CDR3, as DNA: TGTGCCAGCAGTAGCCCTCCTTTGCGGAGCAAAAACGTTCAGTACTTC. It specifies CASSSPPLRSKNVQYF.

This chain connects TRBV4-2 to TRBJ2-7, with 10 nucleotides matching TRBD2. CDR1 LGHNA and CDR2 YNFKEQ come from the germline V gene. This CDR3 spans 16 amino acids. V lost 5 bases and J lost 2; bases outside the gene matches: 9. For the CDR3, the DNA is TGTGCCAGCAGCTCGACGCCTACTAGCGGGACCTACGAGCAGTACTTC. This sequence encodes CASSSTPTSGTYEQYF.

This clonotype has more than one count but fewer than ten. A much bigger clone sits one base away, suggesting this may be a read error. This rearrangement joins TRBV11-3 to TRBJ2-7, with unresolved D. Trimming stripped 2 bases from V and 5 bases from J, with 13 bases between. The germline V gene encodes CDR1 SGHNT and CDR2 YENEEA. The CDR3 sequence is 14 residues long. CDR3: CASSLRNAGDEQYF. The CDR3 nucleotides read TGTGCCAGCAGCTTACGGAACGCTGGTGACGAGCAGTACTTC.

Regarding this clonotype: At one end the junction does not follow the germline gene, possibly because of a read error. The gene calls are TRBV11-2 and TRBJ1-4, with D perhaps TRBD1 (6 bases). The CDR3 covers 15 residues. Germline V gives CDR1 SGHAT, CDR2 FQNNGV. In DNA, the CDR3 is TGTGGCAGCAGCCTCAGGGGTCTCCCTAATGAAAAACTGTTTTTC. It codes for CGSSLRGLPNEKLFF.

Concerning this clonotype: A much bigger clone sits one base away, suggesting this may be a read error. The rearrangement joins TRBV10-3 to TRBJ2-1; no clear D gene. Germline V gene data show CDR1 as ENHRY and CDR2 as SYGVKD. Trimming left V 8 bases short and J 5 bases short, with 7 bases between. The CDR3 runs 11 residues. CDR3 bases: TGTGCCATCGGTGTGGACAATGAGCAGTTCTTC. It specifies CAIGVDNEQFF.

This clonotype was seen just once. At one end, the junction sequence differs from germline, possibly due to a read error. The CDR3 is CASSPIAGAYNGQFF. The CDR3 DNA reads TGTGCCAGCAGCCCAATAGCGGGAGCGTACAATGGGCAGTTCTTC. The gene calls are TRBV11-2 and TRBJ2-1, with 9 bases matching TRBD2. CDR3 length: 15 residues. Germline assignment: CDR1 SGHAT and CDR2 FQNNGV.

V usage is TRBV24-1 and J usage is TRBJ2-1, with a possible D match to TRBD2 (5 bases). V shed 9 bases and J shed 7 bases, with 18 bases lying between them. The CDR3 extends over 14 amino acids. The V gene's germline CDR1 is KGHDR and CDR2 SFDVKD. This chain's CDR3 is CATARARQVNEQFF. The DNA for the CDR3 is TGTGCCACCGCGAGGGCGCGTCAGGTAAATGAGCAGTTCTTC.

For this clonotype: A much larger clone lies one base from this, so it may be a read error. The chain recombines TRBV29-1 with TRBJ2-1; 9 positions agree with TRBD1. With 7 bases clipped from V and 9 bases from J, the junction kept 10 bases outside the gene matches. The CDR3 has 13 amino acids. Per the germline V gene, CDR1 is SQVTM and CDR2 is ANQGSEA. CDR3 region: CSAKGQGHSEQFF. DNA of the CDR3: TGCAGCGCAAAGGGACAGGGCCACAGTGAGCAGTTCTTC.

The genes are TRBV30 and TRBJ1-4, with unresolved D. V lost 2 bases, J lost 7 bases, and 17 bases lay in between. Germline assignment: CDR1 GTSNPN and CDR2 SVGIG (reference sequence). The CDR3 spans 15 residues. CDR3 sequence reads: CAWSTYLRGGEKLFF. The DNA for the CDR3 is TGTGCCTGGAGTACTTACCTACGAGGCGGTGAAAAACTGTTTTTT.

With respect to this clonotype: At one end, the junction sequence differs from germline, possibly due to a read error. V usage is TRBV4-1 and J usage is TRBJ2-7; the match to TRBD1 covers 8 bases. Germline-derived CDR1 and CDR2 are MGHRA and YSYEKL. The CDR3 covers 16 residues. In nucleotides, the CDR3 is TGCGCCAGCAGCCAAGTCCCGGGGGACAGGAGTCTCGAGCAGCACTTC. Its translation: CASSQVPGDRSLEQHF.

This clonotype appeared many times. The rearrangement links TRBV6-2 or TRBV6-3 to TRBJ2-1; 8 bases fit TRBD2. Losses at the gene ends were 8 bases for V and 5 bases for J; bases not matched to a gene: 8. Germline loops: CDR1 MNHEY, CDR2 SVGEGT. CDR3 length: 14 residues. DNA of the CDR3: TGTGCCAGCTGCCTAACTAGCGGCCACAATGAGCAGTTCTTC. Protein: CASCLTSGHNEQFF.

CDR3: CASSVQQLNTGELFF. The CDR3 region has the DNA TGTGCCAGCAGCGTTCAACAGTTAAACACCGGGGAGCTGTTTTTT. The chain is built from TRBV9 and TRBJ2-2, with D unresolved. This CDR3 region has 15 residues. V lost 2 bases and J 2 bases, leaving 10 bases between the germline ends. The germline CDR1 and CDR2 sequences are SGDLS and YYNGEE.

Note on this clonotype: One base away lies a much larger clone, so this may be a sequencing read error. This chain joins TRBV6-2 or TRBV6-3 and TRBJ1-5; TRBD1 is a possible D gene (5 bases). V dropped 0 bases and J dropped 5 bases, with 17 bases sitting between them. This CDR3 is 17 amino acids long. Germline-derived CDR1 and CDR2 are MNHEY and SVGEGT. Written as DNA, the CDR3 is TGTGCCAGCAGTTACTCGTGGGGGAGTGGAAGCGATCAGCCCCAGCATTTT. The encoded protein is CASSYSWGSGSDQPQHF.

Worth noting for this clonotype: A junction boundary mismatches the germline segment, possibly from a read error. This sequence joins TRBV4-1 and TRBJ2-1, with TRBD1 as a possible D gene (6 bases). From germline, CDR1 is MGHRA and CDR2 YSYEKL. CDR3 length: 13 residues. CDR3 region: CASSQGTAGEHFF. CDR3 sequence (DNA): TGCGCCAGCAGCCAAGGAACGGCAGGGGAGCATTTCTTC.

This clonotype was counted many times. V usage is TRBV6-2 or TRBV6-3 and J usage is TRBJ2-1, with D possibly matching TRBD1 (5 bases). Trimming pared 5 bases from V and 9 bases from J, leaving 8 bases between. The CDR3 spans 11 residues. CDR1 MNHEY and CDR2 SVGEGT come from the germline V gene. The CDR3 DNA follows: TGTGCCAGCAGTAATAGGGGTGAGCAGTTCTTC. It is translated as CASSNRGEQFF.

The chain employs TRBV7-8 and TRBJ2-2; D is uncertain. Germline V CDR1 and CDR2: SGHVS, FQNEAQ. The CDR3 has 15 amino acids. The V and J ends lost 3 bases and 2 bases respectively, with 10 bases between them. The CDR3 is CASSFSGLNTGELFF. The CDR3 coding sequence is TGTGCCAGCAGCTTTTCTGGGTTAAACACCGGGGAGCTGTTTTTT.

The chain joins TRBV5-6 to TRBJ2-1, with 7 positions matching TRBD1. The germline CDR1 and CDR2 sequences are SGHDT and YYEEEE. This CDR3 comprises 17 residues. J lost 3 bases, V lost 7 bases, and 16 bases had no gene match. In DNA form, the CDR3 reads TGTGCCAGCTTTACCCCCGGTGGGACAGTAAGCTACAATGAGCAGTTCTTC. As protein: CASFTPGGTVSYNEQFF.

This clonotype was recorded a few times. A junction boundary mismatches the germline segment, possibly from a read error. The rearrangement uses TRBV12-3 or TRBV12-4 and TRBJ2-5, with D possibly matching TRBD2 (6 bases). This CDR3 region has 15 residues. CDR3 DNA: TGTGCCAGCAGCACCTACCCCGGGGGTGAGGAGACACAGTACTTC. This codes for CASSTYPGGEETQYF.

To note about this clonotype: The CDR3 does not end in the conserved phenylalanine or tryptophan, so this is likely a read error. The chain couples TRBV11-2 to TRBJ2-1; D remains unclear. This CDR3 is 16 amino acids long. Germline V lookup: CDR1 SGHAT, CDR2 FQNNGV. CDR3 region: CASSLRPLGIYNGQFL. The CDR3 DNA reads TGTGCCAGCAGTCTCAGACCTCTCGGAATCTACAATGGGCAGTTCCTC.

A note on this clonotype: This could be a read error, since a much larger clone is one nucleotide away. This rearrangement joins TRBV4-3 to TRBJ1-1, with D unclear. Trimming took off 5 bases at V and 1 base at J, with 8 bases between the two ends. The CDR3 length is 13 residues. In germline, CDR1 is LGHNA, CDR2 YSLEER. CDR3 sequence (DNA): TGCGCCAGCAGCATCTTCAGGAACACTGAAGCTTTCTTT. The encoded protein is CASSIFRNTEAFF.